These 9 T cell receptor beta chains originate from one sample sequenced in a study of blood T cell repertoires in COVID-19. Assay used: immunoSEQ multiplex PCR; TCRdb lists only in-frame clones, some missing. The repertoire has 130,000 or so clones, around 84% of them found once; the top ten carry 8.2%. The sample taken for sequencing was peripheral blood. These TCRs come from a woman aged 55-69 years with acute or convalescent COVID-19.

DNA of the CDR3: TGTGCCAGCAGCCCCGCAACACCAGGGACCCAGTACTTC. It specifies CASSPATPGTQYF. The rearrangement links TRBV28 to TRBJ2-5; D remains unclear. Germline V gene data show CDR1 as MDHEN and CDR2 as SYDVKM. The CDR3 is 13 amino acids. The V end was cut by 6 bases, the J end by 7 bases, with 15 bases between.

Comments on this clone: The same CDR3 arises from other DNA sequences in this sample as well. This chain connects TRBV6-1 to TRBJ1-2; TRBD1 matches 7 bases. With V trimmed by 3 bases and J by 2 bases, 3 bases remained unmatched. Germline V gene data show CDR1 as MNHNS and CDR2 as SASEGT. The CDR3 is made up of 14 amino acids. CDR3 sequence (DNA): TGTGCCAGCAGTGAGGGGACAGCGAACTATGGCTACACCTTC. Translation: CASSEGTANYGYTF.

The chain carries TRBV28 and TRBJ1-2; 9 bases agree with TRBD1. Looked up from germline, CDR1 is MDHEN and CDR2 is SYDVKM. The CDR3 consists of 17 residues. V shed 6 bases, J shed 8 bases, and the junction held 19 bases outside the gene matches. CDR3 sequence (DNA): TGTGCCAGCAGCATCCATATCCAGGGACAGGGACCGCGGGGCTACACCTTC. Its translation: CASSIHIQGQGPRGYTF.

The genes are TRBV6-4 and TRBJ2-7, with 7 nucleotides matching TRBD1. The CDR3 is made up of 15 amino acids. Germline V gene data show CDR1 as MRHNA and CDR2 as SNTAGT. The junction had 8 bases not matched to a gene; V was cut back by 6 bases and J by 0 bases. As DNA, the CDR3 is TGTGCCAGCAGCGCCGGGACAGAAGGCTCCTACGAGCAGTACTTC. Translation: CASSAGTEGSYEQYF.

The gene calls are TRBV7-9 and TRBJ2-1; 11 nucleotides align to TRBD2. The CDR3 totals 14 residues. The trim removed 11 bases at V and 5 bases at J, leaving 8 bases unmatched. CDR1 and CDR2 (germline): SEHNR, FQNEAQ (reference sequence). CDR3 DNA sequence: TGTGCCGTGGGTCTAGCGGGGGGAAACAATGAGCAGTTCTTC. This encodes CAVGLAGGNNEQFF. The full variable domain, in which reference TRBV7-9 and TRBJ2-1 provide the parts outside the CDR3, is DTGVSQNPRHKITKRGQNVTFRCDPISEHNRLYWYRQTLGQGPEFLTYFQNEAQLEKSRLLSDRFSAERPKGSFSTLEIQRTEQGDSAMYLCAVGLAGGNNEQFFGPGTRLTVL.

The J gene is TRBJ1-5, the V gene TRBV28; a possible D gene is TRBD1 (5 bases). This CDR3 contains 17 residues. With 7 bases removed from V and 1 base from J, the gap between germline ends came to 20 bases. Germline-derived CDR1 and CDR2 are MDHEN and SYDVKM. The chain's CDR3 is CASTRPPARVSNQPQHF. The CDR3 DNA sequence: TGTGCCAGCACCCGTCCCCCCGCCAGGGTCAGCAATCAGCCCCAGCATTTT. The whole variable domain, remainder taken from reference TRBV28 and TRBJ1-5, is DVKVTQSSRYLVKRTGEKVFLECVQDMDHENMFWYRQDPGLGLRLIYFSYDVKMKEKGDIPEGYSVSREKKERFSLILESASTNQTSMYLCASTRPPARVSNQPQHFGDGTRLSIL.

The rearrangement uses TRBV10-3 and TRBJ2-2; a weak D match, TRBD2 (6 bases). The CDR3 covers 14 residues. V was shortened by 6 bases and J by 6 bases, with 14 bases between the two germline ends. Looked up from germline, CDR1 is ENHRY and CDR2 is SYGVKD. CDR3 loop: CAISPGGKSGELFF. DNA for the CDR3: TGTGCCATCAGCCCTGGCGGGAAGTCCGGGGAGCTGTTTTTT.

Note on this clone: In the same sample, other DNA sequences code for this CDR3. This chain joins TRBV28 and TRBJ1-2; D perhaps matches TRBD1 (5 bases). Germline V gene sequence: CDR1 MDHEN, CDR2 SYDVKM. The CDR3 length is 12 residues. Between the trimmed V and J ends, which lost 3 bases and 5 bases, there was a span of 7 bases. The CDR3 region has the DNA TGTGCCAGCAGTTTGGGGCCGTATGGCTACACCTTC. It codes for CASSLGPYGYTF.

This chain joins TRBV4-1 and TRBJ1-1, with a weak D call TRBD1 (6 bases). Germline loops: CDR1 MGHRA, CDR2 YSYEKL. CDR3 length equals 14 residues. Trimming removed 5 bases at V and 4 bases at J, with 14 bases between. The CDR3 region is CASSRTGLGTEAFF. The CDR3 nucleotides read TGCGCCAGCAGCAGAACAGGGCTCGGCACTGAAGCTTTCTTT.